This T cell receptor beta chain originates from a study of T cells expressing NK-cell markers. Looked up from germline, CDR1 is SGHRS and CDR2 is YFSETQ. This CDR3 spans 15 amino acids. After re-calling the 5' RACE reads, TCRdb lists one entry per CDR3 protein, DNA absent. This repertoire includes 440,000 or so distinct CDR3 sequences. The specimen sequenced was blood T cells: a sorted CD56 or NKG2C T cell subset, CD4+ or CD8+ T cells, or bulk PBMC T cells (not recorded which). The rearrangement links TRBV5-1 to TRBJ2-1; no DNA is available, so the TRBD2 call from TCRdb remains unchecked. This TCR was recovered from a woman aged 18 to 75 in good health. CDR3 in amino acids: CASSLGASPDNEQFF.